The 23 T cell receptor beta chains below come from one sample, sequenced in a study of blood T cells in healthy people across ages. The second PCR ran about 6 to 11 cycles with a sample-barcoded 5' primer and J-beta primers. TCRdb reprocessed the 5' RACE reads with MiXCR, giving one entry per CDR3 protein. The table shows some 790,000 distinct CDR3 sequences, with around 30% occurring only once. The sample was blood. The receptors shown here come from a woman older than 75 in good health.

This clonotype has a count of ten or more. This chain uses TRBV18 with TRBJ2-3; no definite D call. The germline V gene encodes CDR1 KGHSH and CDR2 LQKENI. The CDR3 is 14 residues long. V was clipped by 1 base and J by 4 bases, with 9 bases between them. CDR3 residues: CASSPRRESDTQYF. The CDR3 nucleotides read TGTGCCAGCTCACCACGAAGAGAGTCAGATACGCAGTATTTT. Full variable domain (rest looked up from reference TRBV18 and TRBJ2-3): NAGVMQNPRHLVRRRGQEARLRCSPMKGHSHVYWYRQLPEEGLKFMVYLQKENIIDESGMPKERFSAEFPKEGPSILRIQQVVRGDSAAYFCASSPRRESDTQYFGPGTRLTVL.

This clonotype has at least ten counts. The CDR3 DNA reads TGCAGTGCTCTCGGACTAGCGGGGGGCCGCCAGACCCAGTACTTC. Protein sequence: CSALGLAGGRQTQYF. The rearrangement joins TRBV20-1 to TRBJ2-5, with 14 bases fitting TRBD2. The CDR3 has 15 residues. The V segment lost 5 bases and the J segment 6 bases; nucleotides outside the gene matches: 8. The germline CDR1 and CDR2 sequences are DFQATT and SNEGSKA (reference sequence).

As concerns this clonotype: An end of the junction does not agree with germline; a read error may underlie this. The V and J genes are TRBV12-3 or TRBV12-4 and TRBJ2-5, with TRBD2 as a possible D gene (5 bases). The CDR3 has 12 amino acids. CDR3 coding DNA: TGTACCAGCAGTTTAATCGGGGTGGAGCAGTACTTC. Translation: CTSSLIGVEQYF.

The chain uses TRBV10-3 and TRBJ1-2; tentative D call: TRBD1 (5 bases). Germline CDR1 is ENHRY and CDR2 is SYGVKD. The CDR3 is made up of 13 amino acids. Between the trimmed V and J ends, which lost 8 bases and 8 bases, there was a span of 18 bases. The CDR3 protein is CAIQRGPGGGYTF. The CDR3 DNA sequence: TGTGCCATCCAGAGGGGACCCGGAGGCGGCTACACCTTC.

This clonotype was seen ten or more times. This rearrangement joins TRBV30 to TRBJ2-1; D perhaps matches TRBD2 (5 bases). The CDR3 is 15 amino acids. V lost 2 bases, J lost 9 bases, and 20 bases lay in between. The germline CDR1 and CDR2 sequences are GTSNPN and SVGIG (reference sequence). CDR3 nucleotide sequence: TGTGCCTGGAGTCTTCGGGGTTCCGTGGCCAGTGAGCAGTTCTTC. This codes for CAWSLRGSVASEQFF.

At least ten counts were recorded for this clonotype. V is TRBV11-2 and J is TRBJ2-7; D remains unclear. The CDR3 length is 12 residues. With 3 bases removed from V and 6 bases from J, the gap between germline ends came to 9 bases. CDR1 and CDR2 (germline): SGHAT, FQNNGV. Written as DNA, the CDR3 is TGTGCCAGCAGCTTCTCGGTTCGCGAGCAGTACTTC. As protein: CASSFSVREQYF.

There are many counts of this clonotype. The rearrangement uses TRBV15 and TRBJ2-7; 11 bases map to TRBD1. Germline-derived CDR1 and CDR2 are LNHNV and YYDKDF (reference sequence). The CDR3 contains 14 residues. The trim removed 1 base at V and 6 bases at J, leaving 2 bases unmatched. The CDR3 region is CATSRGTGGFEQYF. In DNA, the CDR3 is TGTGCCACCAGCAGAGGGACAGGGGGCTTCGAGCAGTACTTC.

There are many counts of this clonotype. The chain links TRBV12-3 or TRBV12-4 to TRBJ1-2; tentative D call: TRBD1 (5 bases). Trimming took 6 bases from V and 6 from J, leaving 17 bases between them. This CDR3 is built from 14 residues. This chain's CDR3 is CASRSSGASHGYTF. The CDR3 DNA is TGTGCCAGCAGGTCGTCCGGGGCCAGCCATGGCTACACCTTC.

Of note for this clonotype: A clone one base away is much larger, so this may be a read error. The V and J genes are TRBV6-2 or TRBV6-3 and TRBJ2-1, with a possible D match to TRBD1 (6 bases). The J call may be mistaken, given a closer DNA end match to TRBJ2-7. CDR1 MNHEY and CDR2 SVGEGT come from the germline V gene. The CDR3 runs to 14 residues. The chain's CDR3 is CASKRGTGHNEQYF. In nucleotides, the CDR3 is TGTGCCAGCAAAAGAGGAACAGGGCACAATGAGCAGTACTTC.

The chain links TRBV27 to TRBJ2-2; TRBD2 is a possible D gene (5 bases). The CDR3 has 13 amino acids. V gave up 7 bases and J gave up 4 bases, with 10 bases separating them. Germline values: CDR1 MNHEY, CDR2 SMNVEV (reference sequence). The CDR3 here is CASKPAGTGELFF. Here the CDR3 DNA reads TGTGCCAGCAAACCGGCGGGCACCGGGGAGCTGTTTTTT.

The chain is built from TRBV28 and TRBJ1-2, with D tentatively TRBD1 (5 bases). The CDR3 sequence is 12 residues long. Trimming took off 8 bases at V and 9 bases at J, with 16 bases between the two ends. Looked up from germline, CDR1 is MDHEN and CDR2 is SYDVKM. CDR3 protein: CASSARGYSYTF. The CDR3 bases are TGTGCCAGCTCAGCGAGGGGATATAGCTACACCTTC.

This clonotype appeared many times. The CDR3 sequence: CASSRLAGGLQDEQFF. CDR3 DNA sequence: TGTGCCAGCAGTCGACTAGCGGGGGGGCTACAGGATGAGCAGTTCTTC. The chain carries TRBV6-6 and TRBJ2-1; 14 bases match TRBD2. Looked up from germline, CDR1 is MNHNY and CDR2 is SVGAGI (reference sequence). The CDR3 covers 16 residues. Trimming cost V 5 bases and J 8 bases; bases outside gene matches: 8.

This clonotype occurred many times. The chain uses TRBV10-1 and TRBJ2-7, with a tentative D call TRBD2 (6 bases). The CDR3 length is 14 residues. CDR1 and CDR2 (germline): WNHNN, SYGVQD (reference sequence). Trimming removed 0 bases from V and 5 bases from J, with 11 bases in between. The CDR3 sequence is CASSESTSSHEQYF. As DNA, the CDR3 is TGCGCCAGCAGTGAGTCGACTAGTAGCCACGAGCAGTACTTC.

This clonotype was observed a few times. V usage is TRBV27 and J usage is TRBJ1-5; 10 bases line up with TRBD1. The CDR3 sequence is 17 residues long. Unmatched junction bases numbered 11, after V lost 5 bases and J lost 4 bases. Per germline, CDR1 MNHEY and CDR2 SMNVEV (reference sequence). CDR3 protein: CASSPMDRGTPNQPQHF. In nucleotides, the CDR3 is TGTGCCAGCAGTCCAATGGACAGGGGGACCCCTAATCAGCCCCAGCATTTT.

The chain combines TRBV7-8 with TRBJ1-4, with a tentative D call TRBD1 (5 bases). V lost 5 bases and J 0 bases, leaving 28 bases between the germline ends. This CDR3 is 21 amino acids long. From germline, CDR1 is SGHVS and CDR2 FQNEAQ. The CDR3 sequence: CASSDTPPGSPHSTTNEKLFF. The CDR3 DNA sequence: TGTGCCAGCAGCGATACACCTCCAGGGTCTCCCCACTCCACAACTAATGAAAAACTGTTTTTT. Full variable domain (rest looked up from reference TRBV7-8 and TRBJ1-4): GAGVSQSPRYKVAKRGQDVALRCDPISGHVSLFWYQQALGQGPEFLTYFQNEAQLDKSGLPSDRFFAERPEGSVSTLKIQRTQQEDSAVYLCASSDTPPGSPHSTTNEKLFFGSGTQLSVL.

This clonotype was seen at least ten times. The chain couples TRBV11-2 to TRBJ2-1; D not resolved. The CDR3 is 14 amino acids. Germline V gene sequence: CDR1 SGHAT, CDR2 FQNNGV. Trimming took off 6 bases at V and 8 bases at J, with 17 bases between the two ends. The DNA of the CDR3 is TGTGCCAGCAGGAAACGGTCCGCGACCCATGAGCAGTTCTTC. Residues: CASRKRSATHEQFF.

This clonotype was detected only a few times. With a much larger clone just one base away, this may be a read error. The V gene is TRBV12-3 or TRBV12-4, the J gene TRBJ2-1; the D call may be TRBD1 or TRBD2 (6 bases each). The J call may not be correct, given that the DNA end is closer to TRBJ2-7. The CDR3 loop spans 16 amino acids. For the CDR3, the DNA is TGTGCCAGCAAATCTAGAGGGGGGAGCTCCTACAATGAGCAGTACTTC. This gives the protein CASKSRGGSSYNEQYF.

This clonotype was seen repeatedly, ten times or more. The J gene is TRBJ2-5, the V gene TRBV20-1; maybe TRBD1 (6 bases). Germline CDR1 DFQATT, CDR2 SNEGSKA (reference sequence). The CDR3 consists of 14 residues. V gave up 1 base and J gave up 4 bases, with 13 bases separating them. The CDR3 sequence: CSARVLGGGETQYF. In DNA, the CDR3 is TGCAGTGCTAGAGTATTAGGGGGTGGAGAGACCCAGTACTTC.

The chain has TRBV5-1 and TRBJ1-2, with 8 bases aligning to TRBD1. CDR1 is SGHRS and CDR2 is YFSETQ in the germline V gene. The CDR3 is 13 residues long. V dropped 9 bases and J dropped 8; count of bases not matched to a gene: 12. The CDR3 here is CANRTGSEEGYTF. CDR3 in DNA: TGCGCCAATCGGACAGGGTCTGAGGAGGGCTACACCTTC.

A remark on this clonotype: The conserved phenylalanine or tryptophan normally closing the CDR3 is absent here, so this likely arose from a read error. The chain couples TRBV5-1 to TRBJ1-4; 7 bases line up with TRBD1. The V and J ends lost 3 bases and 5 bases, in that order; junction bases with no gene match: 7. CDR3 length equals 15 residues. Germline V gene lookup returns CDR1 SGHRS and CDR2 YFSETQ. The CDR3 bases are TGCGCCAGCAGCTCTACAGGGGCCTTCAATGAAAAACTGTTTTTG. It translates to CASSSTGAFNEKLFL.

This clonotype has more than one count but fewer than ten. The chain uses TRBV3-1 and TRBJ1-5, with 9 bases aligning to TRBD1. V gave up 5 bases and J gave up 2 bases; unmatched junction bases: 7. Germline CDR1 LGHDT, CDR2 YNNKEL (reference sequence). The CDR3 contains 16 residues. The CDR3 coding sequence is TGTGCCAGCAGCAACAAGCGGACAGGGGGCAATCAGCCCCAGCATTTT. This encodes CASSNKRTGGNQPQHF.

The table lists this clonotype with many counts. V usage is TRBV29-1 and J usage is TRBJ2-1; TRBD1 is a possible D gene (5 bases). V was trimmed by 5 bases and J by 0 bases, leaving 20 bases between them. CDR1 and CDR2 (germline): SQVTM, ANQGSEA. The length of the CDR3 is 17 residues. The CDR3 DNA sequence: TGCAGCGTTCCTCCCGCCCCGACAGCTATCTCCTACAATGAGCAGTTCTTC. Residues: CSVPPAPTAISYNEQFF.

The rearrangement uses TRBV7-2 and TRBJ2-5; D unclear. The germline V gene encodes CDR1 SGHTA and CDR2 FQGNSA. The CDR3 runs 12 residues. Trimming took 5 bases from V and 7 from J, leaving 11 bases between them. CDR3 sequence (DNA): TGTGCCAGCAGCCCAATCTTCCGGACCCAGTACTTC. Translating gives CASSPIFRTQYF.